This TCR beta chain was profiled in a study of blood T cell repertoires in COVID-19. Across the study: Researchers got acute and convalescent COVID-19 samples from the United States, Italy and Spain. Nucleic acid was either cDNA or gDNA, and it came from T cells, B-cell-depleted T cells, or PBMCs.

The V gene lost 4 bases and the J gene lost 3 bases, with 6 bases spanning the gap. Germline V CDR1 and CDR2: LNHNV, YYDKDF (reference sequence). This CDR3 is 12 amino acids long. How the authors handled the data: Counts of nucleated cells, estimated from reference gene primer amplification, were obtained. The table came from immunoSEQ multiplex PCR; TCRdb's copy has only in-frame clones and leaves some out. V, J and clone size derive from that table, while D and trimming were established from the DNA sequence. This sample yields some 200,000 clones, of which roughly 81% are seen a single time; 6.5% to 9% belongs to the top ten.

Sequenced input: peripheral blood. V and J are TRBV15 and TRBJ1-1; D is ambiguous. This TCR derives from a woman between 45 and 60 years old with active or convalescent COVID-19. CDR3 sequence (DNA): TGTGCCACCAGCACAGGATACACTGAAGCTTTCTTT. It codes for CATSTGYTEAFF. Supplemented by reference TRBV15 and TRBJ1-1, the full variable domain reads DAMVIQNPRYQVTQFGKPVTLSCSQTLNHNVMYWYQQKSSQAPKLLFHYYDKDFNNEADTPDNFQSRRPNTSFCFLDIRSPGLGDTAMYLCATSTGYTEAFFGQGTRLTVV.